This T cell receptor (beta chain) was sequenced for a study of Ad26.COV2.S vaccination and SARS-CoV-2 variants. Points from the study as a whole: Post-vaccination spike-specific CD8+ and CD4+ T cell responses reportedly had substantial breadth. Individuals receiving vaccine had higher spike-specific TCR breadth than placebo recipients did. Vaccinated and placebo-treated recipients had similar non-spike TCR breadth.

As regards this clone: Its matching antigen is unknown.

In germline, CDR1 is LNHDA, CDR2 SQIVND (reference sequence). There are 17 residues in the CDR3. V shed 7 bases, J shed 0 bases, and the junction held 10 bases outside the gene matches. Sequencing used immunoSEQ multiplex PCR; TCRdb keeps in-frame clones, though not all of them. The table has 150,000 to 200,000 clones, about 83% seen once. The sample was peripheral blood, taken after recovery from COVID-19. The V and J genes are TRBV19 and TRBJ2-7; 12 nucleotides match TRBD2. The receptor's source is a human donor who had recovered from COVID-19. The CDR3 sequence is CASTSASGGDSSYEQYF. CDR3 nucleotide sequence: TGTGCCAGTACTTCCGCTAGCGGGGGGGATAGCTCCTACGAGCAGTACTTC. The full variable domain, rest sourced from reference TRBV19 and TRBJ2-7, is DGGITQSPKYLFRKEGQNVTLSCEQNLNHDAMYWYRQDPGQGLRLIYYSQIVNDFQKGDIAEGYSVSREKKESFPLTVTSAQKNPTAFYLCASTSASGGDSSYEQYFGPGTRLTVT.